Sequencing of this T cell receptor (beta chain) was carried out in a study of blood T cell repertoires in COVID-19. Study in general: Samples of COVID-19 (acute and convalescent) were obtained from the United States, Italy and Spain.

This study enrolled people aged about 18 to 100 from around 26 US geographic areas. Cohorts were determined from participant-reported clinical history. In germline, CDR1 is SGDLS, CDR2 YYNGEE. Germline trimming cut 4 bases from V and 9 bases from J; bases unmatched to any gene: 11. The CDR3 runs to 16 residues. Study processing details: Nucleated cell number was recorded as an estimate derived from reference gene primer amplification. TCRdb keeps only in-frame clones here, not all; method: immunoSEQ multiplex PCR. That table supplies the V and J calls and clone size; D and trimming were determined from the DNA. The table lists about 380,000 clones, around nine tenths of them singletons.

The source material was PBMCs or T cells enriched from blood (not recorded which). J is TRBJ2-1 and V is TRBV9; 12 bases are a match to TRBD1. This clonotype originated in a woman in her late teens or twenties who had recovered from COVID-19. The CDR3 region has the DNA TGTGCCAGCAGCACTCGGCTGGGACAGGGGGCAGGTGAGCAGTTCTTC. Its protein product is CASSTRLGQGAGEQFF.